The 14 T cell receptor beta chains presented below share a single source sample, sequenced in a study of T-cell reconstitution after alpha-beta-depleted transplantation in children. Unique molecular identifiers were used in preparing the TCRbeta library. TCRdb re-derived calls from the PCR reads in MiXCR, one entry per CDR3 protein. The profile shows roughly 500,000 distinct CDR3 sequences, about an eighth of them singletons. The sequencing here drew on PBMCs from the stem cell graft donor, taken from the stem cell graft. The receptors were gathered from a human donor who donated a stem cell graft to a child with combined immunodeficiency.

The chain employs TRBV7-2 and TRBJ2-1, with D hard to call. Germline-derived CDR1 and CDR2 are SGHTA and FQGNSA. This CDR3 is built from 15 residues. Trimming took 8 bases from V and 2 from J, leaving 16 bases between them. Here the CDR3 reads CASLPRSYTYNEQFF. The CDR3 nucleotides are TGTGCCAGCCTCCCCCGAAGTTATACCTACAATGAGCAGTTCTTC.

This clonotype was picked up a small number of times. The J gene is TRBJ2-5, the V gene TRBV5-1; D possibly corresponds to TRBD1 (6 bases). Trimming took 4 bases from V and 5 from J, leaving 18 bases between them. Germline V gives CDR1 SGHRS, CDR2 YFSETQ. The CDR3 has 15 residues. CDR3 DNA: TGCGCCAGCAGCCTGGACAGCACGATTGTCGAGACCCAGTACTTC. Its protein is CASSLDSTIVETQYF. The full variable domain, completed using reference TRBV5-1 and TRBJ2-5, is KAGVTQTPRYLIKTRGQQVTLSCSPISGHRSVSWYQQTPGQGLQFLFEYFSETQRNKGNFPGRFSGRQFSNSRSEMNVSTLELGDSALYLCASSLDSTIVETQYFGPGTRLLVL.

V is TRBV2 and J is TRBJ2-4; 7 nucleotides line up with TRBD2. Germline lookup yields CDR1 SNHLY and CDR2 FYNNEI. The CDR3 loop spans 14 amino acids. The ends lost 9 bases at V and 0 bases at J; junction bases unmatched: 5. CDR3 protein: CASSGSLAKNIQYF. DNA of the CDR3: TGTGCCAGTAGCGGGTCACTAGCCAAAAACATTCAGTACTTC.

There are many counts of this clonotype. The rearrangement joins TRBV6-2 or TRBV6-3 to TRBJ2-1, with 13 nucleotides matching TRBD2. This CDR3 region has 18 residues. V lost 0 bases and J lost 5; bases outside the gene matches: 7. Germline V gene data show CDR1 as MNHEY and CDR2 as SVGEGT. The CDR3 protein is CASSYSPRLAGGNNEQFF. The CDR3 DNA is TGTGCCAGCAGTTACTCCCCACGACTAGCGGGAGGAAACAATGAGCAGTTCTTC.

The J gene is TRBJ2-4, the V gene TRBV11-1; D gene uncertain. Trimming took off 1 base at V and 5 bases at J, with 6 bases between the two ends. This CDR3 comprises 13 residues. Germline V gives CDR1 SGHAT, CDR2 FQDESV (reference sequence). CDR3 sequence: CASSLGVQNIQYF. The CDR3 coding sequence is TGTGCCAGCAGCTTAGGGGTCCAAAACATTCAGTACTTC.

V is TRBV4-3 and J is TRBJ2-7; D uncertain. The CDR3 extends over 14 amino acids. Germline-derived CDR1 and CDR2 are LGHNA and YSLEER. V was clipped by 0 bases and J by 2 bases, with 8 bases between them. CDR3 sequence reads: CASSQEVLAYEQYF. The CDR3 region has the DNA TGCGCCAGCAGCCAAGAAGTCCTAGCCTACGAGCAGTACTTC.

This clonotype has just a few counts. The chain links TRBV6-1 to TRBJ2-3; D not certain. The V end was cut by 4 bases, the J end by 1 base, with 9 bases between. Germline V CDR1 and CDR2: MNHNS, SASEGT. CDR3 size: 14 residues. The CDR3 nucleotides read TGTGCCAGCAGTGGGTACGTGGGCACAGATACGCAGTATTTT. Its translation is CASSGYVGTDTQYF.

In its sample, this clonotype was seen many times. The CDR3 loop reads CASRPQGLGANVLTF. The CDR3 DNA is TGTGCCAGCAGACCACAGGGCCTCGGGGCCAACGTCCTGACTTTC. V is TRBV12-3 or TRBV12-4 and J is TRBJ2-6; a weak D match, TRBD1 (6 bases). The CDR3 covers 15 residues. V dropped 6 bases and J dropped 4 bases, with 13 bases sitting between them.

This clonotype was counted at least ten times. The chain's CDR3 is CASSLVSSGAYEQYF. CDR3 coding DNA: TGTGCCAGCAGCTTAGTTAGTAGCGGGGCCTACGAGCAGTACTTC. The chain combines TRBV13 with TRBJ2-7, with TRBD2 matching over 8 bases. The CDR3 length is 15 residues. Germline assignment: CDR1 PRHDT and CDR2 FYEKMQ (reference sequence). Losses at the gene ends were 1 base for V and 2 bases for J; bases not matched to a gene: 4.

This clonotype has just a few counts. The rearrangement uses TRBV20-1 and TRBJ2-2; D ambiguous. The CDR3 extends over 11 amino acids. The germline V gene has CDR1 DFQATT and CDR2 SNEGSKA (reference sequence). V lost 5 bases to trimming and J lost 7 bases, with 8 bases between them. The CDR3 region has the DNA TGCAGTGCTCTTAGCAGCGGGGAGCTGTTTTTT. Its protein is CSALSSGELFF.

The chain links TRBV29-1 to TRBJ2-7; perhaps TRBD1 as D (6 bases). The ends were cut back, 2 bases at V and 7 bases at J, with 9 bases in the middle. Germline CDR1 is SQVTM and CDR2 is ANQGSEA. This CDR3 comprises 11 residues. The CDR3 spells CSVENRAEQYF. In nucleotides, the CDR3 is TGCAGCGTTGAAAACAGGGCAGAGCAGTACTTC.

This chain links TRBV11-3 with TRBJ2-2; no reliable D call. The CDR3 length is 15 residues. The V and J ends lost 0 bases and 6 bases respectively, with 11 bases between them. Germline V gene sequence: CDR1 SGHNT, CDR2 YENEEA. In DNA form, the CDR3 reads TGTGCCAGCAGCTTAGATCACGTGTTACCCGGGGAGCTGTTTTTT. Translated, it gives CASSLDHVLPGELFF.

This clonotype showed up just a few times. The rearrangement links TRBV6-2 or TRBV6-3 to TRBJ2-1; 9 bases line up with TRBD1. J lost 5 bases, V lost 6 bases, and 14 bases had no gene match. The CDR3 consists of 17 residues. Germline lookup yields CDR1 MNHEY and CDR2 SVGEGT. CDR3 DNA: TGTGCCAGCAGCTCTGACCGGGACAGGGTGAGGAACAATGAGCAGTTCTTC. It encodes CASSSDRDRVRNNEQFF.

This clonotype was detected ten times or more. The chain employs TRBV9 and TRBJ2-3, with D tentatively TRBD2 (5 bases). Trimming took off 4 bases at V and 2 bases at J, with 14 bases between the two ends. The CDR3 spans 15 residues. Germline CDR1 reads SGDLS; CDR2 reads YYNGEE. CDR3 loop: CASSPRTYNTDTQYF. The CDR3 DNA reads TGTGCCAGCAGCCCCCGGACTTATAACACAGATACGCAGTATTTT. Using reference TRBV9 and TRBJ2-3 for the parts outside the CDR3, the full variable domain is DSGVTQTPKHLITATGQRVTLRCSPRSGDLSVYWYQQSLDQGLQFLIQYYNGEERAKGNILERFSAQQFPDLHSELNLSSLELGDSALYFCASSPRTYNTDTQYFGPGTRLTVL.